The clone carrying this T cell receptor beta chain has more than one count but fewer than ten. Its antigen is currently unknown. This record belongs to a study of cytomegalovirus exposure and HLA in healthy donors. Whole-study findings and limits: Later genetic work tied a missense DCLRE1C variant to beta-chain V and J trimming. Compared with the approximately 670-donor mean, an Asian-associated ancestry cluster reportedly had fewer N-insertions, according to a later analysis. Sequencing likely caused a cluster of highly shared sequence variants.

V dropped 8 bases and J dropped 3; count of bases not matched to a gene: 15. Germline CDR1 reads SNHLY; CDR2 reads FYNNEI. The CDR3 extends over 17 amino acids. The PCR made use of 60 Vbeta and 13 Jbeta primers. Profiling relied on immunoSEQ multiplex PCR, and the TCRdb table lists in-frame clones only, not all of them. The table shows about 130,000 clones, with approximately 80% occurring only once. The V gene is TRBV2, the J gene TRBJ2-1; 8 bases fit TRBD2. The sample taken for sequencing was PBMCs. This sequence was found in a man aged 30 to 45 in good health and CMV-seronegative. The CDR3 DNA follows: TGTGCCAGCTGGCGGATGGGGGGCGGGAGGAACTACAATGAGCAGTTCTTC. It translates to CASWRMGGGRNYNEQFF.